Following are 30 T cell receptor beta chains from one sample sequenced in a study of shared clonotypes between healthy human individuals. Sequenced by immunoSEQ multiplex PCR; TCRdb stores in-frame clones only, minus some. The sample records about 490,000 clones, approximately 79% being singletons. Sequencing was done on a sample of PBMCs. These receptors all stem from a woman between 35 and 50 years old in good health. Some clones in this sample may be carry-over from other donors' samples.

The gene calls are TRBV11-2 and TRBJ1-4, with a tentative D call TRBD1 (5 bases). CDR3 length equals 14 residues. Germline V gene data show CDR1 as SGHAT and CDR2 as FQNNGV. V lost 5 bases, J lost 6 bases, and 13 bases lay in between. The CDR3 DNA follows: TGTGCCAGCAGCGCCCAGGGAGGACATGAAAAACTGTTTTTT. Protein sequence: CASSAQGGHEKLFF.

Only one count was recorded for this clone. This sequence joins TRBV12-1 and TRBJ2-2; the table names TRBD2, a call not compared with the DNA. TRBV12-1 is classified as a pseudogene. The CDR3 contains 19 residues. CDR3 sequence (DNA): TGTGCCAGCAGCTTTGCTTATTGGAGTAGCGGGAGATGCGCCGGGGAGCTGTTTTTT. Protein product: CASSFAYWSSGRCAGELFF.

This clone has only one observation. CDR3 nucleotide sequence: TGCGCCAGCAGCTTTACAGGGAGGGAGGAGACCCAGTACTTC. Translating gives CASSFTGREETQYF. The genes are TRBV5-1 and TRBJ2-5; TRBD2 is a possible D gene (7 bases). Trimming pared 2 bases from V and 5 bases from J, leaving 13 bases between. Germline V gene data show CDR1 as SGHRS and CDR2 as YFSETQ. The CDR3 spans 14 residues. Using reference TRBV5-1 and TRBJ2-5 for the parts outside the CDR3, the full variable domain is KAGVTQTPRYLIKTRGQQVTLSCSPISGHRSVSWYQQTPGQGLQFLFEYFSETQRNKGNFPGRFSGRQFSNSRSEMNVSTLELGDSALYLCASSFTGREETQYFGPGTRLLVL.

This chain connects TRBV10-2 to TRBJ1-1; D is ambiguous. V lost 3 bases to trimming and J lost 1 base, with 6 bases between them. This CDR3 has 13 residues. Germline V lookup: CDR1 WSHSY, CDR2 SAAADI. This chain's CDR3 is CASSDPENTEAFF. The CDR3 DNA sequence: TGCGCCAGCAGTGATCCCGAGAACACTGAAGCTTTCTTT.

This clone was picked up a small number of times. The rearrangement joins TRBV18 to TRBJ2-7; 8 nucleotides match TRBD1. Per the germline V gene, CDR1 is KGHSH and CDR2 is LQKENI. V lost 3 bases, J lost 5 bases, and 6 bases stayed unmatched. CDR3 length: 14 amino acids. CDR3 protein: CASSPDRAKDEQYF. The CDR3 bases are TGTGCCAGCTCACCGGACAGGGCTAAAGACGAGCAGTACTTC.

CDR3 sequence: CASSLRASGRARADTQYF. The CDR3 DNA sequence: TGTGCCAGCAGCTTGAGGGCTAGCGGGAGGGCCCGGGCAGATACGCAGTATTTT. The V gene is TRBV5-4, the J gene TRBJ2-3, with 12 bases identical to TRBD2. The germline CDR1 and CDR2 sequences are SGHNT and YYREEE (reference sequence). The ends lost 1 base at V and 4 bases at J; junction bases unmatched: 10. The CDR3 spans 18 residues.

The gene calls are TRBV7-2 and TRBJ2-5, with 9 bases aligning to TRBD2. Germline V gives CDR1 SGHTA, CDR2 FQGNSA. The trim removed 4 bases at V and 4 bases at J, leaving 7 bases unmatched. The CDR3 extends over 15 amino acids. The chain's CDR3 is CASSSPLAGRETQYF. The CDR3 DNA is TGTGCCAGCAGCTCCCCCCTAGCGGGAAGAGAGACCCAGTACTTC.

This chain joins TRBV5-1 and TRBJ2-7, with 11 nucleotides matching TRBD1. The V gene's germline CDR1 is SGHRS and CDR2 YFSETQ. The CDR3 is 16 residues long. V was pared by 7 bases and J by 6 bases, with 15 bases of the junction left unmatched. As DNA, the CDR3 is TGCGCCAGCGGTGAAACTGGTGGACAGGGGGCCTCCGAGCAGTACTTC. It is translated as CASGETGGQGASEQYF.

This clone occurred many times. CDR3 coding DNA: TGTGCCAGCAGCCTGGGGACTACCTTAACAGAGCAGTTCTTC. Its protein product is CASSLGTTLTEQFF. The chain couples TRBV7-2 to TRBJ2-1; TRBD2 aligns across 7 bases. Germline values: CDR1 SGHTA, CDR2 FQGNSA. After removal of 5 bases from V and 10 bases from J, the junction contained 11 bases not matched to a gene. This CDR3 comprises 14 residues.

This clone has just one count. This chain connects TRBV5-1 to TRBJ2-5, with a tentative D call TRBD2 (5 bases). The CDR3 is 14 residues long. Germline assignment: CDR1 SGHRS and CDR2 YFSETQ. Trimming removed 0 bases from V and 3 bases from J, with 9 bases in between. CDR3 protein: CASSLAGNEETQYF. CDR3 in DNA: TGCGCCAGCAGCTTGGCCGGGAATGAAGAGACCCAGTACTTC.

The J gene is TRBJ1-1, the V gene TRBV25-1; 8 nucleotides line up with TRBD1. CDR1 is MGHDK, CDR2 SYGVNS, per germline. The J segment lost 6 bases and the V segment lost 4 bases, leaving 10 bases of the junction unmatched. The CDR3 has 15 amino acids. The CDR3: CASSGETRGLAEAFF. In DNA form, the CDR3 reads TGTGCCAGCAGTGGGGAAACCAGGGGGCTAGCTGAAGCTTTCTTT.

This clone occurred a few times. The gene calls are TRBV19 and TRBJ1-2; perhaps TRBD1 as D (6 bases). CDR3 length: 15 residues. With 9 bases removed from V and 3 bases from J, the gap between germline ends came to 20 bases. From germline, CDR1 is LNHDA and CDR2 SQIVND (reference sequence). CDR3 sequence reads: CASLPGTQEDYGYTF. CDR3 in DNA: TGTGCCAGCCTACCCGGGACACAAGAAGACTATGGCTACACCTTC.

This chain uses TRBV5-1 with TRBJ1-1, with D unclear. V was cut by 0 bases and J by 4 bases, with 13 bases left in between. CDR1 and CDR2 from the germline V gene are SGHRS and YFSETQ. CDR3 size: 15 residues. CDR3 sequence (DNA): TGCGCCAGCAGCTTGGTAACAGCCGGCGGCACTGAAGCTTTCTTT. Its protein product is CASSLVTAGGTEAFF.

This CDR3 reads CASSWGGTGTGELFF. The CDR3 DNA reads as TGTGCCAGCAGTTGGGGCGGGACAGGGACCGGGGAGCTGTTTTTT. This chain uses TRBV28 with TRBJ2-2, with 9 bases fitting TRBD1. Germline CDR1 MDHEN, CDR2 SYDVKM. With 4 bases clipped from V and 5 bases from J, the junction kept 5 bases outside the gene matches. The CDR3 totals 15 residues.

This clone occurred once. The chain recombines TRBV29-1 with TRBJ2-1; the match to TRBD2 covers 7 bases. There are 15 residues in the CDR3. Trimming removed 3 bases from V and 4 bases from J; junction bases left unmatched: 9. Germline V gene sequence: CDR1 SQVTM, CDR2 ANQGSEA. CDR3 sequence reads: CSVDPGGRSYNEQFF. Here the CDR3 DNA reads TGCAGCGTTGATCCCGGCGGGAGATCTTACAATGAGCAGTTCTTC.

The chain employs TRBV10-3 and TRBJ1-3; 7 nucleotides align to TRBD1. In germline, CDR1 is ENHRY, CDR2 SYGVKD. Trimming took 10 bases from V and 0 from J; bases not matched to a gene: 6. This CDR3 has 14 residues. This CDR3 reads CATKGTDSGNTIYF. CDR3 nucleotide sequence: TGTGCCACCAAGGGGACAGACTCTGGAAACACCATATATTTT.

The chain employs TRBV15 and TRBJ1-2; possibly TRBD1 for D (5 bases). Germline CDR1 LNHNV, CDR2 YYDKDF (reference sequence). The V and J ends lost 5 bases and 5 bases respectively, with 18 bases between them. There are 15 residues in the CDR3. CDR3 sequence: CATSERTSFTYGYTF. The CDR3 DNA sequence: TGTGCCACCAGCGAGAGGACAAGCTTTACTTATGGCTACACCTTC. Looking up the rest from reference TRBV15 and TRBJ1-2 gives the full variable domain: DAMVIQNPRYQVTQFGKPVTLSCSQTLNHNVMYWYQQKSSQAPKLLFHYYDKDFNNEADTPDNFQSRRPNTSFCFLDIRSPGLGDTAMYLCATSERTSFTYGYTFGSGTRLTVV.

This chain uses TRBV6-6 with TRBJ2-5; D could derive from TRBD1 or TRBD2 (5 bases each). The J call could be wrong; TRBJ2-7 is a better fit for the DNA end. CDR1 and CDR2 (germline): MNHNY, SVGAGI (reference sequence). The CDR3 covers 15 residues. The CDR3 sequence is CASTKSRDLNREQYF. CDR3 coding DNA: TGTGCCAGCACCAAAAGTCGGGACCTGAATCGCGAGCAGTACTTC.

The rearrangement links TRBV18 to TRBJ1-5, with D unresolved. Germline CDR1 and CDR2: KGHSH and LQKENI. This CDR3 has 16 residues. Between the trimmed V and J ends, which lost 1 base and 6 bases, there was a span of 16 bases. The CDR3 here is CASSPRPQSDSQPQHF. DNA of the CDR3: TGTGCCAGCTCACCACGGCCCCAGAGTGATAGTCAGCCCCAGCATTTT.

The chain combines TRBV7-6 with TRBJ2-2; no clear D. Germline V CDR1 and CDR2: SGHVS, FNYEAQ. The germline V and J ends were trimmed by 0 bases and 4 bases, with 6 bases remaining between them. This CDR3 is built from 14 residues. The CDR3, as DNA: TGTGCCAGCAGCTTAGCAACATCCACCGGGGAGCTGTTTTTT. Its translation is CASSLATSTGELFF.

The chain uses TRBV18 and TRBJ2-3; TRBD2 aligns across 7 bases. This CDR3 contains 15 residues. The trim removed 8 bases at V and 5 bases at J, leaving 13 bases unmatched. Germline-derived CDR1 and CDR2 are KGHSH and LQKENI. The CDR3 reads CASTGGLDRLDTQYF. The CDR3 DNA reads as TGTGCCAGCACCGGTGGACTAGATCGACTAGATACGCAGTATTTT.

This clone has more than one count but fewer than ten. J is TRBJ2-7 and V is TRBV28; weak D call: TRBD1 (5 bases). With 3 bases removed from V and 2 bases from J, the gap between germline ends came to 14 bases. Per germline, CDR1 MDHEN and CDR2 SYDVKM. This CDR3 has 15 residues. The CDR3 loop is CASSFVSGFAYEQYF. The CDR3 DNA is TGTGCCAGCAGTTTTGTGTCAGGGTTCGCCTACGAGCAGTACTTC.

This sequence joins TRBV27 and TRBJ2-5; the D gene is possibly TRBD2 (6 bases). V was shortened by 5 bases and J by 0 bases, with 10 bases between the two germline ends. CDR1 is MNHEY, CDR2 SMNVEV, per germline (reference sequence). This CDR3 is built from 14 residues. The CDR3 bases are TGTGCCAGCAGTGGTGGGGGGTACCAAGAGACCCAGTACTTC. This encodes CASSGGGYQETQYF.

The chain uses TRBV28 and TRBJ1-2; D call uncertain. The CDR3 extends over 16 amino acids. In germline, CDR1 is MDHEN, CDR2 SYDVKM. V shed 3 bases and J shed 1 base, with 15 bases lying between them. The CDR3 region has the DNA TGTGCCAGCAGTTTTTTGGGGAGTGCTTTTAACTATGGCTACACCTTC. This gives the protein CASSFLGSAFNYGYTF.

The chain joins TRBV18 to TRBJ2-5, with D perhaps given as TRBD1 or TRBD2 (5 bases each). The CDR3 covers 13 residues. Germline-derived CDR1 and CDR2 are KGHSH and LQKENI. The germline V and J ends were trimmed by 4 bases and 1 base, with 7 bases remaining between them. CDR3 bases: TGTGCCAGCTCACTAGGGACCCAAGAGACCCAGTACTTC. As protein: CASSLGTQETQYF.

This clone was picked up one time. The chain joins TRBV7-6 to TRBJ2-3, with 7 bases identical to TRBD1. The germline V gene encodes CDR1 SGHVS and CDR2 FNYEAQ. The CDR3 length is 16 residues. V lost 5 bases to trimming and J lost 0 bases; unmatched junction nucleotides: 8. CDR3 region: CASSPSPGQSTDTQYF. The CDR3 DNA sequence: TGTGCCAGCAGCCCATCTCCGGGACAGAGCACAGATACGCAGTATTTT.

The gene calls are TRBV9 and TRBJ1-1; D is unclear. V was clipped by 0 bases and J by 1 base, with 13 bases between them. CDR1 SGDLS and CDR2 YYNGEE come from the germline V gene. This CDR3 has 16 amino acids. This CDR3 reads CASSVGEGRTNTEAFF. CDR3 coding DNA: TGTGCCAGCAGCGTAGGGGAAGGCAGGACGAACACTGAAGCTTTCTTT.

The chain links TRBV6-1 to TRBJ2-7, with 7 nucleotides matching TRBD1. V gave up 3 bases and J gave up 5 bases; unmatched junction bases: 22. Germline CDR1 and CDR2: MNHNS and SASEGT. The length of the CDR3 is 19 residues. The CDR3 sequence is CASSDHRQGRRRRTDEQYF. The CDR3 DNA reads TGTGCCAGCAGTGACCACCGACAGGGTCGGCGCCGGCGGACTGACGAGCAGTACTTC.

The rearrangement joins TRBV7-2 to TRBJ2-7; 10 nucleotides align to TRBD2. CDR1 is SGHTA, CDR2 FQGNSA, per germline. This CDR3 comprises 15 residues. V trimming: 5 bases; J trimming: 4 bases; junction bases outside the gene matches: 8. The CDR3 coding sequence is TGTGCCAGCAGCCTCCGGACTAGCGGTGTGTACGAGCAGTACTTC. As protein: CASSLRTSGVYEQYF.

Regarding this clone: A much larger clone lies a single base off, so this may be a read error. CDR3 region: CASSPYYEQYF. CDR3 bases: TGTGCCAGCAGTCCCTACTACGAGCAGTACTTC. The V and J genes are TRBV6-1 and TRBJ2-7, with D uncertain. Germline V lookup: CDR1 MNHNS, CDR2 SASEGT. The CDR3 extends over 11 amino acids. Between the trimmed V and J ends, which lost 5 bases and 3 bases, there was a span of 5 bases.